This T cell receptor beta chain originates from a study of Ad26.COV2.S vaccination and SARS-CoV-2 variants (TCRdb year 2021). Context from the whole study: Vaccine-arm donors were drawn from COV1001, a multicentre, randomized, double-blind, placebo-controlled phase I-IIa trial of Ad26.COV2.S in healthy adults. Sequencing of the TCRbeta repertoire served to evaluate the specificity and breadth of SARS-CoV-2-reactive T cell receptors following Ad26.COV2.S vaccination. Ad26.COV2.S was administered intramuscularly at 5 x 10^10 or 1 x 10^11 viral particles, either as a single shot or as two shots given 56 days apart. Investigators did not know the trial group allocation while performing experiments and assessing outcomes. A total of some 30 samples were included in the TCR-sequenced set, comprising approximately 20 Ad26.COV2.S vaccine recipients, 5 placebo recipients and 8 SARS-CoV-2 convalescent individuals. Participants in the trial were split at random into five groups of five each, receiving low-dose or high-dose Ad26.COV2.S once or twice, or else placebo on both occasions. General findings and caveats noted by the study authors: Compared with placebo recipients, Ad26.COV2.S recipients showed higher spike-specific TCR breadth (P = 0.0014). The study was not powered to compare responses between vaccine doses or regimens. It was noted by the authors that total T cell responses may have been underestimated by the TCR breadth and depth analyses. After vaccination, substantial breadth of spike-specific CD8+ and CD4+ T cell responses was reported. Vaccine and placebo recipients had similar non-spike TCR breadth, a finding consistent with the vaccine containing only spike.

TCRbeta CDR3 regions were sequenced with the immunoSEQ Assay. After extraction, genomic DNA underwent amplification by bias-controlled multiplex PCR, followed by high-throughput sequencing. Turning to the authors' computational methods: To quantify the absolute abundance of every unique TCRbeta CDR3 region, sequences were collapsed and filtered. T cell fraction was estimated by normalizing TCRbeta template counts to usable DNA, which was measured by amplifying reference genes present in all nucleated cells. Repertoire TCRs were annotated as SARS-CoV-2-specific by exact matching of V gene, CDR3 amino acid sequence and J gene to a known reactive TCR set. The reference SARS-CoV-2 TCR set came from MIRA and was filtered for enrichment in COVID-19-positive ImmuneCODE repertoires, removing public or cross-reactive TCRs. Based on the MIRA antigens, annotated TCRs were further analysed at the level of specific ORF or position within ORF. Breadth was defined as annotated unique rearrangements over total unique productive rearrangements; depth was the summed frequency of those rearrangements. Group comparisons of TCR breadth used two-sided Wilcoxon rank-sum tests. Drawn from immuneACCESS, this table holds only the in-frame rearrangements with V and J called that TCRdb kept. Clones are partly lost; checked studies trace under half to an unresolved V gene and leave the rest unexplained. That table gives V, J and clone size, and the DNA gave D and trimming. This sample holds around 450,000 clones; 80% to 90% were observed only once. Around 2.5% of the sample is in the top ten clones.

A word on this clone: The clone's antigen remains unknown. Per-base quality was not reported, and no clone a single base away is much larger than it.

From the cysteine up to the phenylalanine, the CDR3 has a length of 13 residues. The CDR3 DNA has 39 bases and is translated from base 1. Reading the germline V gene gives CDR1 MGHDK and CDR2 SYGVNS. Cut back by 5 bases and 5 bases, the V and J ends lie 12 bases apart. Sample treatment or condition, as interpreted from the label and publication: roughly 18 received Ad26.COV2.S at low or high dose, single or two shots; 5 received placebo; per-sample allocation not given. For vaccine and placebo recipients, repertoires were sequenced using samples collected on day 63 after the first injection. Between 29 July and 7 August 2020, Cohort 1b enrolled about 27 adults aged 18-55 years at one site in Boston, USA. As a vaccine, Ad26.COV2.S was a replication-incompetent adenovirus type 26 vector that expressed a prefusion-stabilized SARS-CoV-2 spike protein derived from the original Wuhan strain.

The source is a person between 18 and 60 years old who received the Ad26.COV2.S COVID-19 vaccine or a placebo. The rearranged segments are TRBV25-1 and TRBJ1-1; the D gene is possibly TRBD1, with 6 bases matching. This sample comprised peripheral blood, obtained in a trial of Ad26.COV2.S vaccine versus placebo. CDR3 loop: CASSKTGQTEAFF. The DNA sequence is as follows: TGTGCCAGCAGTAAAACAGGGCAGACTGAAGCTTTCTTT. The full variable domain, with segments outside the CDR3 supplied by the reference TRBV25-1 and TRBJ1-1 proteins, appears as EADIYQTPRYLVIGTGKKITLECSQTMGHDKMYWYQQDPGMELHLIHYSYGVNSTEKGDLSSESTVSRIRTEHFPLTLESARPSHTSQYLCASSKTGQTEAFFGQGTRLTVV.